The rows below give T cell receptor beta chains drawn from one sample of a study of CD8+ T cells in alopecia areata. TCRdb's copy holds only in-frame clones and misses some; the assay was immunoSEQ multiplex PCR. Among nearly 200,000 clones listed, about 62% were seen once. The sequencing used CD4+ T cells sorted from blood, collected at week 24, from a patient treated with tofacitinib. These receptors all come from a human donor with alopecia areata. The CDR3 runs from the conserved cysteine through the conserved F or W. D genes are given only for firm matches. A row's size may be missing; if present it is once, few, many or a size class.

J,size,V,D,CDR3,DNA
TRBJ2-7,few,TRBV9,TRBD2,CASSLTSATYEQYF,TGTGCCAGCAGCCTGACTAGCGCCACCTACGAGCAGTACTTC
TRBJ1-1,.,TRBV4-3,.,CASSQDGGMNTEAFF,TGCGCCAGCAGCCAAGACGGGGGGATGAACACTGAAGCTTTCTTT
TRBJ2-2,.,TRBV18,TRBD1,CASSPGTGANTGELFF,TGTGCCAGCTCACCAGGGACAGGCGCGAACACCGGGGAGCTGTTTTTT
TRBJ1-1,once,TRBV23-1,.,CASKGGQQKNTEAFF,TGCGCCAGCAAGGGCGGACAACAAAAGAACACTGAAGCTTTCTTT
TRBJ1-1,.,TRBV7-9,.,CASSLVEATEAFF,TGTGCCAGCAGCTTAGTAGAAGCGACTGAAGCTTTCTTT
TRBJ2-1,.,TRBV7-3,TRBD2,CASSLRASSGGEQFF,TGTGCCAGCAGCTTAAGGGCTTCCTCGGGGGGTGAGCAGTTCTTC
TRBJ2-7,.,TRBV29-1,TRBD1,CSVVRDRGSPLTYEQYF,TGCAGCGTTGTCCGGGACAGGGGGAGTCCCCTTACCTACGAGCAGTACTTC
TRBJ2-3,.,TRBV5-1,.,CASSLGDKYTDTQYF,TGCGCCAGCAGCTTAGGGGACAAGTACACAGATACGCAGTATTTT
TRBJ2-7,.,TRBV30,TRBD1,CAWSGQGANEQYF,TGTGCCTGGAGTGGACAGGGGGCTAACGAGCAGTACTTC
TRBJ2-7,.,TRBV6-5,TRBD2,CASRTSGRTSEQYF,TGTGCCAGCAGAACTAGCGGGAGGACGTCCGAGCAGTACTTC
TRBJ1-1,.,TRBV7-9,TRBD1,CASSYPGQGNTEAFF,TGTGCCAGCAGCTACCCGGGACAGGGGAACACTGAAGCTTTCTTT
TRBJ1-2,.,TRBV19,TRBD1,CASYPGTGLSSQYGYTF,TGTGCCAGCTACCCTGGGACAGGACTATCGTCTCAATATGGCTACACCTTC
TRBJ2-7,few,TRBV5-6,TRBD1,CASSVGQGNPYEQYF,TGTGCCAGCAGCGTGGGACAGGGAAACCCCTACGAGCAGTACTTC
TRBJ1-2,.,TRBV9,.,CASSPRGGRGYGYTF,TGTGCCAGCAGCCCCCGGGGGGGGCGCGGCTATGGCTACACCTTC
TRBJ2-5,few,TRBV10-3,TRBD2,CAINAGAEETQYF,TGTGCCATCAACGCGGGAGCCGAAGAGACCCAGTACTTC
TRBJ2-7,.,TRBV4-1,.,CASSQNDKTYEQYF,TGCGCCAGCAGCCAAAATGATAAGACCTACGAGCAGTACTTC
TRBJ2-5,.,TRBV5-6,.,CASSLQGGETQYF,TGTGCCAGCAGCTTGCAAGGGGGAGAGACCCAGTACTTC
TRBJ2-2,.,TRBV18,.,CASSPSTGFTGELFF,TGTGCCAGCTCACCATCTACAGGGTTCACCGGGGAGCTGTTTTTT
TRBJ2-7,.,TRBV25-1,TRBD1,CASSESGRGHSYEQYF,TGTGCCAGCAGTGAATCGGGCAGGGGGCACTCCTACGAGCAGTACTTC
TRBJ1-6,.,TRBV9,.,CASNRYNSPLHF,TGTGCCAGCAACCGCTATAATTCACCCCTCCACTTT
TRBJ2-3,few,TRBV4-1,.,CASSLGTSTDTQYF,TGCGCCAGCAGCCTCGGGACTAGCACAGATACGCAGTATTTT
TRBJ1-1,.,TRBV4-3,.,CASSQDDLNTEAFF,TGCGCCAGCAGCCAAGATGACCTGAACACTGAAGCTTTCTTT
TRBJ1-2,.,TRBV2,.,CASRTGRTNYGYTF,TGTGCCAGCAGGACAGGCAGGACTAACTATGGCTACACCTTC
TRBJ2-7,.,TRBV6-5,.,CASSRGYPYEQYF,TGTGCCAGCTCGAGAGGGTACCCCTACGAGCAGTACTTC
TRBJ1-5,few,TRBV2,TRBD1,CASSSDRGDQPQHF,TGTGCCAGCAGTTCGGACAGGGGGGATCAGCCCCAGCATTTT
TRBJ2-3,.,TRBV15,.,CATSPPQVSPTDTQYF,TGTGCCACCAGCCCCCCTCAGGTTTCGCCTACAGATACGCAGTATTTT
TRBJ2-2,.,TRBV29-1,TRBD2,CSVVGGGGITGELFF,TGCAGCGTGGTGGGAGGCGGGGGGATCACCGGGGAGCTGTTTTTT